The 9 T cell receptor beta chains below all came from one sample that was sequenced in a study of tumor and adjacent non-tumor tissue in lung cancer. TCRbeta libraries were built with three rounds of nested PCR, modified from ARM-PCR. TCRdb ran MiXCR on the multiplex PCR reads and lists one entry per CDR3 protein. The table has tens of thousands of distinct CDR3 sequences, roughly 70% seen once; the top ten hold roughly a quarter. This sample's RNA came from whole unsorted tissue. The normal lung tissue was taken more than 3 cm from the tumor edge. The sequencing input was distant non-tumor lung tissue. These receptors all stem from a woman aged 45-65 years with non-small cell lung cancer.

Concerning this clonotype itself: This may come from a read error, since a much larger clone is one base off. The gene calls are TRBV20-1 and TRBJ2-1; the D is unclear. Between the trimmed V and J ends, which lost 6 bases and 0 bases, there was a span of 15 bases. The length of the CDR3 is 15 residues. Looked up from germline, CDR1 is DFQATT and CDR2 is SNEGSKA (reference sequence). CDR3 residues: CSASSWASSYNEQFF. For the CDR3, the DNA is TGCAGTGCCTCGTCGTGGGCCAGCTCCTACAATGAGCAGTTCTTC.

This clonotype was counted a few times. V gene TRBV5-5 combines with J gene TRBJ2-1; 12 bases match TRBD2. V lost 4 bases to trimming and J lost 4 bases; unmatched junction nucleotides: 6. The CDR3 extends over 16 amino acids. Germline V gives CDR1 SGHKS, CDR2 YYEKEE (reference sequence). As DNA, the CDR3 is TGTGCCAGCAGCCGAACCGGACTAGCGGGATACAATGAGCAGTTCTTC. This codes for CASSRTGLAGYNEQFF.

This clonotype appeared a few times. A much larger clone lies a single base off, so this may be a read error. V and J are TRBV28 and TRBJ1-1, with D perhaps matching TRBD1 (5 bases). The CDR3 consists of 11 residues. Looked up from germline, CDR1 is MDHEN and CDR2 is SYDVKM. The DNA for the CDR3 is TGTACCAGCGGCCGACAGACTGAAGCTTTCTTT. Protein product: CTSGRQTEAFF.

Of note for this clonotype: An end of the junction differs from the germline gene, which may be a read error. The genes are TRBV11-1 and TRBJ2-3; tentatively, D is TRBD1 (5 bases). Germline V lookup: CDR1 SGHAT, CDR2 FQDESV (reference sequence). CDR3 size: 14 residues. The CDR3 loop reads CASSMAIGADTQYF. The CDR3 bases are TGTGCGAGCAGCATGGCTATAGGGGCTGATACGCAGTATTTT.

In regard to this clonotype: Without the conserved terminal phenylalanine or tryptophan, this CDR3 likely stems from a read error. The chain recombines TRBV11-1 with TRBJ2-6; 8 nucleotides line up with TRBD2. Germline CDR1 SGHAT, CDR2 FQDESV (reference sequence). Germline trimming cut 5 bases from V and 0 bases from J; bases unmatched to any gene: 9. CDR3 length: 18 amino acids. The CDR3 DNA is TGTGCCAGCAGCCCGACAGGCGGGAGGTCCTCTGGGGCCAACGTCCTGACTCTT. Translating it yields CASSPTGGRSSGANVLTL.

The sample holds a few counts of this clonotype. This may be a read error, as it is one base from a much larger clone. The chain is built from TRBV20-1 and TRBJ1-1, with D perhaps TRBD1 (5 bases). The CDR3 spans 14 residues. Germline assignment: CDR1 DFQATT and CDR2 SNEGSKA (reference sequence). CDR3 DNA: TGCAGTGTTAGAGTTCCAGGGTCGCACACTGAAGCTTTCTTT. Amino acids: CSVRVPGSHTEAFF.

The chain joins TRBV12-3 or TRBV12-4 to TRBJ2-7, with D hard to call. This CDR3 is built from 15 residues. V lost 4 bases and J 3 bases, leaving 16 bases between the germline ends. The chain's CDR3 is CASSSAGGTFYEQYF. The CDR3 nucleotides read TGTGCCAGCAGTTCGGCAGGTGGAACCTTCTACGAGCAGTACTTC.

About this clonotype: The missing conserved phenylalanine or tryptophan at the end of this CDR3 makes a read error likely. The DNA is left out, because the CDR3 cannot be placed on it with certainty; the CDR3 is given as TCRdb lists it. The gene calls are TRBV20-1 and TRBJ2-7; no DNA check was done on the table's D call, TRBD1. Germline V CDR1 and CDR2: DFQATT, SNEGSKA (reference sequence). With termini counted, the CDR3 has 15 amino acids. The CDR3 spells CSARDPRGAGHEQNL.

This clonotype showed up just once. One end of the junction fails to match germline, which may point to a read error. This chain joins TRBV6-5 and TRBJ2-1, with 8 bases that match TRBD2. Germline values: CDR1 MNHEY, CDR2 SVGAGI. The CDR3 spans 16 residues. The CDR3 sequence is CANSSSGSASYNEQFF. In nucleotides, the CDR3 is TGTGCCAACAGTTCAAGCGGGAGTGCTTCCTACAATGAGCAGTTCTTC.